The 13 T cell receptor beta chains given below trace back to one sample, sequenced in a study of T cells in Graves' hyperthyroidism and ophthalmopathy. Amplification of TCR beta CDR3 regions was performed using RNA transcripts as template. The primer set for the first-round RT-PCR of the TCR CDR3 was HTBI. TCRdb re-derived calls from the multiplex PCR reads in MiXCR, one entry per CDR3 protein. The table includes fewer than 550,000 distinct CDR3 sequences, around a sixth detected once. The specimen sequenced was blood. The receptors were gathered from a woman between 18 and 29 years old with Graves' hyperthyroidism.

The chain is built from TRBV20-1 and TRBJ2-3, with TRBD2 identical over 15 bases. Germline V gene data show CDR1 as DFQATT and CDR2 as SNEGSKA (reference sequence). After removal of 3 bases from V and 7 bases from J, the junction contained 8 bases not matched to a gene. The CDR3 contains 16 residues. CDR3 in amino acids: CSASFGLAGGRNTQYF. CDR3 bases: TGCAGTGCTAGCTTCGGACTAGCGGGGGGGCGAAATACGCAGTATTTT.

V is TRBV20-1 and J is TRBJ1-6; 9 positions match TRBD1. Germline-derived CDR1 and CDR2 are DFQATT and SNEGSKA (reference sequence). Losses at the gene ends were 4 bases for V and 7 bases for J; bases not matched to a gene: 5. CDR3 length: 14 residues. This CDR3 reads CSATRDRENSPLHF. The CDR3, as DNA: TGCAGTGCTACGCGGGACAGGGAAAATTCACCCCTCCACTTT.

The count of this clonotype is one. The chain recombines TRBV20-1 with TRBJ2-3; 10 bases are shared with TRBD2. The CDR3 runs to 13 residues. Germline V gene lookup returns CDR1 DFQATT and CDR2 SNEGSKA (reference sequence). V shed 8 bases, J shed 4 bases, and the junction held 6 bases outside the gene matches. CDR3 in DNA: TGCAGTCCTAAGCGGGGGGGCGCAGATACGCAGTATTTT. Its protein product is CSPKRGGADTQYF.

The chain combines TRBV2 with TRBJ1-1, with D unresolved. CDR1 and CDR2 (germline): SNHLY, FYNNEI. This CDR3 has 14 amino acids. Between the trimmed V and J ends, which lost 6 bases and 0 bases, there was a span of 11 bases. This CDR3 is CASSLEELNTEAFF. CDR3 bases: TGTGCCAGCAGCTTAGAAGAGTTGAACACTGAAGCTTTCTTT.

The chain joins TRBV6-8 to TRBJ2-1; D remains unclear. In germline, CDR1 is MNHGY, CDR2 SAAAGT. The CDR3 is 17 amino acids. V was pared by 4 bases and J by 7 bases, with 23 bases between. As DNA, the CDR3 is TGTGCCAGCAGTTCCGTAATTTCGGCGGAATATTTTAATGAGCAGTTCTTC. As protein: CASSSVISAEYFNEQFF.

This clonotype has just a few counts. This chain uses TRBV4-3 with TRBJ2-2; D ambiguous. Looked up from germline, CDR1 is LGHNA and CDR2 is YSLEER. The CDR3 spans 15 residues. Trimming left V 1 base short and J 1 base short, with 7 bases between. The CDR3 is CASSQVQRNTGELFF. CDR3 bases: TGCGCCAGCAGCCAAGTCCAGCGGAACACCGGGGAGCTGTTTTTT.

This chain uses TRBV7-2 with TRBJ1-5; D uncertain. The CDR3 is 15 amino acids. V shed 2 bases and J shed 0 bases, with 8 bases lying between them. Germline V gene data show CDR1 as SGHTA and CDR2 as FQGNSA. CDR3 nucleotides: TGTGCCAGCAGCTTATTAATCTATAGCAATCAGCCCCAGCATTTT. Amino acids: CASSLLIYSNQPQHF.

This rearrangement joins TRBV7-3 to TRBJ2-1; TRBD2 agrees at 9 bases. V lost 5 bases, J lost 7 bases, and 6 bases stayed unmatched. Germline CDR1 and CDR2: SGHTA and FQGTGA. The CDR3 has 14 residues. This CDR3 is CASSPGAGGNEQFF. In DNA form, the CDR3 reads TGTGCCAGCAGCCCGGGGGCGGGGGGGAATGAGCAGTTCTTC. The full variable domain, completed using reference TRBV7-3 and TRBJ2-1, is GAGVSQTPSNKVTEKGKYVELRCDPISGHTALYWYRQSLGQGPEFLIYFQGTGAADDSGLPNDRFFAVRPEGSVSTLKIQRTERGDSAVYLCASSPGAGGNEQFFGPGTRLTVL.

Ten or more counts support this clonotype. The chain combines TRBV7-8 with TRBJ2-1, with 13 bases identical to TRBD2. This CDR3 spans 16 amino acids. The germline gives CDR1 SGHVS, CDR2 FQNEAQ. V was clipped by 5 bases and J by 8 bases; unmatched bases: 9. The CDR3 is CASSPRGTSGAYEQFF. In DNA form, the CDR3 reads TGTGCCAGCAGCCCACGTGGGACTAGCGGGGCCTATGAGCAGTTCTTC.

The V gene is TRBV6-1, the J gene TRBJ1-1; 9 bases are shared with TRBD1. V shed 6 bases and J 4 bases; nucleotides not matched to a gene: 6. Germline V CDR1 and CDR2: MNHNS, SASEGT. CDR3 length: 14 residues. CDR3 coding DNA: TGTGCCAGCAGGAACACAGGGGGCGGCACTGAAGCTTTCTTT. This codes for CASRNTGGGTEAFF.

The sample holds a few counts of this clonotype. Being one base from a much bigger clone, this may be a read error. The chain recombines TRBV9 with TRBJ2-7; D is tentatively TRBD1 or TRBD2 (5 bases each). The germline CDR1 and CDR2 sequences are SGDLS and YYNGEE. CDR3 length equals 13 residues. V lost 0 bases, J lost 6 bases, and 10 bases lay in between. CDR3 in amino acids: CASSVGGGREQYF. For the CDR3, the DNA is TGTGCCAGCAGCGTAGGGGGCGGGCGCGAGCAGTACTTC.

This clonotype was detected ten times or more. The chain recombines TRBV7-2 with TRBJ2-7; D remains ambiguous. The CDR3 length is 15 residues. The V gene's germline CDR1 is SGHTA and CDR2 FQGNSA. The V and J ends lost 1 base and 2 bases respectively, with 12 bases between them. In DNA, the CDR3 is TGTGCCAGCAGCTTAGATGGGGTTCGGACCTACGAGCAGTACTTC. This gives the protein CASSLDGVRTYEQYF.

This chain uses TRBV7-8 with TRBJ2-3; possible D gene TRBD2, 5 bases. V was shortened by 2 bases and J by 6 bases, with 15 bases between the two germline ends. The CDR3 length is 15 residues. The germline gives CDR1 SGHVS, CDR2 FQNEAQ. CDR3 region: CASSLKRSVLDTQYF. The CDR3 DNA reads TGTGCCAGCAGCTTAAAGCGGAGTGTCTTGGATACGCAGTATTTT. Full variable domain (missing parts from reference TRBV7-8 and TRBJ2-3): GAGVSQSPRYKVAKRGQDVALRCDPISGHVSLFWYQQALGQGPEFLTYFQNEAQLDKSGLPSDRFFAERPEGSVSTLKIQRTQQEDSAVYLCASSLKRSVLDTQYFGPGTRLTVL.